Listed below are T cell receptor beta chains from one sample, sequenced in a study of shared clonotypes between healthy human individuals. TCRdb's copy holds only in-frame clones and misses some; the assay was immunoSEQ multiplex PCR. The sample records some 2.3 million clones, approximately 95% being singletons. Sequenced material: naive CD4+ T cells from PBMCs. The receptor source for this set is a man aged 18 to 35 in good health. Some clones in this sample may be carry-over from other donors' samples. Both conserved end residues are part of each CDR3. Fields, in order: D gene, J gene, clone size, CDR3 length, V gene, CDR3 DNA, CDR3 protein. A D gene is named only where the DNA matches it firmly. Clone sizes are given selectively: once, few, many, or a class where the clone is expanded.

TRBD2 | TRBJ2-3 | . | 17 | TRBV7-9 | TGTGCCAGCAGCCGCCGACTAGCGGGAGTGAGCACAGATACGCAGTATTTT | CASSRRLAGVSTDTQYF
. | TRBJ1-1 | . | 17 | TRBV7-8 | TGTGCCAGCAGCTTAGCCCGGACCGAGTTAGACTACGCTGAAGCTTTCTTT | CASSLARTELDYAEAFF
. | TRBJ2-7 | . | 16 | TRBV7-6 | TGTGCCAGCAGCCCCCACGGGACCGGTGGTATCTACGAGCAGTACTTC | CASSPHGTGGIYEQYF
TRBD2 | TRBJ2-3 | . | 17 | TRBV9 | TGTGCCAGCAGCGTAGTGGGTGGACTAGCGGGATACGATACGCAGTATTTT | CASSVVGGLAGYDTQYF
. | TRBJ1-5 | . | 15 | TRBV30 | TGTGCCTGGAGTAGTAGGACGGGGAACGGGCAGCCCCGGCATTTT | CAWSSRTGNGQPRHF
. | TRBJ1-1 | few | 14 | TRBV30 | TGTGCCTGGAGCGCCCTAGGGGGGAGCACTGAAGCTTTCTTT | CAWSALGGSTEAFF
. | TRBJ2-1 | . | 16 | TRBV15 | TGTGCCACCAGCAGAGATCGAGGGTTTTCCTACAATGAGCAGTTCTTC | CATSRDRGFSYNEQFF
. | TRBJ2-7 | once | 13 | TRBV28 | TGTGCCAGCCGAATCACCGGAGAGGGGGAGCAGTACTTC | CASRITGEGEQYF
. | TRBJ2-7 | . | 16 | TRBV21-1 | TGTGCCAGCAGCCCAGCGAGAAGCGGGAGGGCCTACGAGCAGTACTTC | CASSPARSGRAYEQYF
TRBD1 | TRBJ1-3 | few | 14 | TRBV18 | TGTGCCAGCTCACTGGACAGGGCTGGAAACACCATATATTTT | CASSLDRAGNTIYF
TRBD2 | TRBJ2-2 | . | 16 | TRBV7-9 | TGTGCCAGCAGCCCCCGGGAGGGGCGGGGCACCGGGGAGCTGTTTTTT | CASSPREGRGTGELFF
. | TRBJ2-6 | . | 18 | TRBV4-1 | TGCGCCAGCAGCCAAGCCCCACGACGGTCTTCTGGGGCCAACGTCCTGACTTTC | CASSQAPRRSSGANVLTF
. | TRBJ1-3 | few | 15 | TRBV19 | TGTGCCAGTAGTAGATTACAGAGCTCTGGAAACACCATATATTTT | CASSRLQSSGNTIYF
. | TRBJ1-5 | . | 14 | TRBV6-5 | TGTGCCAGCTCTTCTACAGCGGGGATTCAGCCCCAGCATTTT | CASSSTAGIQPQHF
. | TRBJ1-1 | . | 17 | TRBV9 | TGTGCCAGCAGCGTAGCTGGGGGGGGACGTCAGAACACTGAAGCTTTCTTT | CASSVAGGGRQNTEAFF
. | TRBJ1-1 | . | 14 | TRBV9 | TGTGCCAGCAGCGTAGAGGCAGGGGACACTGAAGCTTTCTTT | CASSVEAGDTEAFF